This entry is about one T cell receptor (beta chain). Its matching antigen is unknown. The germline V gene has CDR1 SGDLS and CDR2 YYNGEE. The CDR3 has 17 amino acids. V shed 1 base and J 3 bases; nucleotides not matched to a gene: 7. The sample is drawn from a study of shared clonotypes between healthy human individuals. Authors' analysis steps: Sequence data from immunoSEQ were junction-only and lacked quality scores; consequently, filtering differed. The data were produced by immunoSEQ multiplex PCR, yet TCRdb's version contains in-frame clones alone and is incomplete. V, J and clone size derive from that table, while D and trimming were established from the DNA sequence. Altogether millions of clones are present, 90% to 95% being singletons, with the ten largest covering 0.13% to 0.15%. Study results and limitations: On the whole, naive subsets had larger estimated richness than memory subsets had. Only blood underwent sampling, and tissue repertoires likely differ.

The receptor was derived from a man aged 18 to 29 in good health. The material sequenced was naive CD4+ T cells sorted from blood. Subset of the sample: CD45RA+ positively selected. V is TRBV9 and J is TRBJ2-2; 9 bases line up with TRBD1. CDR3 residues: CASSVNYRDRDTGELFF. The CDR3 DNA is TGTGCCAGCAGCGTAAATTACCGGGACAGGGACACCGGGGAGCTGTTTTTT.